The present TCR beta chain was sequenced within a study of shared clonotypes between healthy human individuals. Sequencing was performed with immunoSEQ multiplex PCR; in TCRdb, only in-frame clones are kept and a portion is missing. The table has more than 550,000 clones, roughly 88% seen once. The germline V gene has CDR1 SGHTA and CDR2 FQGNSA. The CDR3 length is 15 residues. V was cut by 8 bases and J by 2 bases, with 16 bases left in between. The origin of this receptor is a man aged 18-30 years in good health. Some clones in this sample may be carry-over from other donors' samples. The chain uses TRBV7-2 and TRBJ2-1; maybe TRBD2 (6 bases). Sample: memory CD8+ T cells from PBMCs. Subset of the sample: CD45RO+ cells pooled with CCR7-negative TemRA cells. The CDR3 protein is CASWPRDSTYNEQFF. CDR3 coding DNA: TGTGCCAGCTGGCCCCGGGACTCCACCTACAATGAGCAGTTCTTC.